This TCR beta chain was sequenced during a study of patients and donors after allogeneic stem cell transplantation. This clonotype came up a few times. TCRdb called the RT-PCR reads again in MiXCR, with one record for every CDR3 protein. The repertoire consists of approximately 200,000 distinct CDR3 sequences, with more than 35% occurring once and the leading ten covering under 14%. Sequencing was carried out using blood, either unsorted or a sorted T cell fraction (not recorded which). This sequence was found in a human donor who was either an allogeneic HSCT recipient or a stem cell or donor lymphocyte infusion donor (not recorded which). It is not recorded whose cells these are; they may come from a transplant donor.

The CDR3 coding sequence is TGCAGTGCCGTCACAGGGGGAAACACTGAAGCTTTCTTT. This translates into CSAVTGGNTEAFF. The chain carries TRBV20-1 and TRBJ1-1, with 8 positions matching TRBD1. J lost 2 bases, V lost 6 bases, and 5 bases had no gene match. The CDR3 runs to 13 residues. Germline V gene lookup returns CDR1 DFQATT and CDR2 SNEGSKA (reference sequence).